These 5 T cell receptor beta chains were sequenced from one sample in a study of blood T cell repertoires in COVID-19. Sequenced by immunoSEQ multiplex PCR; TCRdb stores in-frame clones only, minus some. The sample holds 390,000 or so clones, roughly nine tenths seen once. Sequencing was carried out using PBMCs or T cells enriched from blood (not recorded which). Source of these receptors: a man younger than 30 who had recovered from COVID-19.

The gene calls are TRBV9 and TRBJ2-2, with a tentative D call TRBD2 (5 bases). CDR1 is SGDLS and CDR2 is YYNGEE in the germline V gene. CDR3 length: 15 amino acids. The V and J ends lost 6 bases and 0 bases respectively, with 12 bases between them. In DNA, the CDR3 is TGTGCCAGCAAAAGCCCGGGGTCGAACACCGGGGAGCTGTTTTTT. This codes for CASKSPGSNTGELFF.

V is TRBV5-6 and J is TRBJ1-1; D not resolved. CDR3 length: 12 residues. Trimming left V 1 base short and J 7 bases short, with 8 bases between. Per the germline V gene, CDR1 is SGHDT and CDR2 is YYEEEE. Here the CDR3 DNA reads TGTGCCAGCAGCTTGTGGGGAGTTGAAGCTTTCTTT. Translated: CASSLWGVEAFF. Complete variable domain (other parts from reference TRBV5-6 and TRBJ1-1): DAGVTQSPTHLIKTRGQQVTLRCSPKSGHDTVSWYQQALGQGPQFIFQYYEEEERQRGNFPDRFSGHQFPNYSSELNVNALLLGDSALYLCASSLWGVEAFFGQGTRLTVV.

The rearrangement uses TRBV3-1 (or the pseudogene TRBV3-2) and TRBJ1-4; D not resolved. Germline V gives CDR1 LGHDT, CDR2 YNNKEL (reference sequence). V lost 1 base and J lost 12, with 9 bases in between. This CDR3 is 12 amino acids long. The CDR3: CASSQGKGELFF. CDR3 nucleotide sequence: TGTGCCAGCAGCCAAGGAAAAGGAGAACTGTTTTTT.

This clone showed up just once. The chain is built from TRBV27 and TRBJ1-6; 7 nucleotides line up with TRBD1. V shed 8 bases, J shed 7 bases, and the junction held 2 bases outside the gene matches. Germline CDR1 MNHEY, CDR2 SMNVEV (reference sequence). The CDR3 extends over 12 amino acids. The DNA for the CDR3 is TGTGCCAGCCGGGACAGCAATTCACCCCTCCACTTT. Its translation: CASRDSNSPLHF.

This chain links TRBV21-1 with TRBJ2-1; the table names TRBD2, a call not compared with the DNA. TRBV21-1 is a documented pseudogene. The CDR3 sequence is 18 residues long. The CDR3 bases are TGTGCCAGCAGCAACGAAACCGCGGGACTAGGTACCTACAATGAGCAGTTCTTC. Its translation: CASSNETAGLGTYNEQFF.